This T cell receptor beta chain was sequenced in a study of blood T cell repertoires in COVID-19. As for the study in general: Samples of COVID-19 (acute and convalescent) were obtained from the United States, Italy and Spain. Nucleic acid was either cDNA or gDNA, and it came from T cells, B-cell-depleted T cells, or PBMCs.

In the authors' methods: Researchers report that nucleated cell counts were estimated from reference gene primer amplification. Assay: immunoSEQ multiplex PCR; the TCRdb copy retains only in-frame clones and omits some. V, J and clone size are those of that table, while D and trimming were read from the DNA. Counted here are around 200,000 clones, under 90% occurring once; the ten biggest clones make up 15% to 20%. The CDR3 contains 15 residues. Germline loops: CDR1 KGHSH, CDR2 LQKENI. With V trimmed by 3 bases and J by 5 bases, 1 base remained unmatched. J is TRBJ2-5 and V is TRBV18; 15 bases line up with TRBD2. The sample was peripheral blood. The receptor's source is an elderly woman with active or convalescent COVID-19. CDR3: CASSPGTSGRETQYF. CDR3 nucleotides: TGTGCCAGCTCACCCGGGACTAGCGGGAGGGAGACCCAGTACTTC.